This T cell receptor beta chain was documented in a study of OX40 agonist ivuxolimab in advanced cancers. Study context: Patients achieving partial responses numbered three: one hepatocellular carcinoma case and two cutaneous melanoma cases.

A word on this clone: Its antigen is currently unknown.

TCRdb's copy holds only in-frame clones and misses some; the assay was immunoSEQ multiplex PCR. The data hold around 53,000 clones, with 60% to 80% observed a single time. V was pared by 3 bases and J by 0 bases, with 8 bases between. The CDR3 runs 14 residues. CDR1 is LGHNA, CDR2 YNFKEQ, per germline. Study-level results: The average count of expanded clones was higher among CD8+ T cells than among CD4+.

The chain links TRBV4-2 to TRBJ1-1; D is undetermined. This material consisted of CD4+ or CD8+ T cells sorted from blood, taken in a trial of the OX40 agonist ivuxolimab. The receptor comes from an adult with an advanced solid tumor such as melanoma, head and neck, liver or kidney cancer. The CDR3 region has the DNA TGTGCCAGCAGCCAGGGGAGGGTGAACACTGAAGCTTTCTTT. Residues: CASSQGRVNTEAFF.